This TCR beta chain was sequenced in a study of CD8 T cells in ankylosing spondylitis. MiXCR was run by TCRdb on the 5' RACE reads, yielding one entry per CDR3 protein. This table holds 750,000 to 850,000 distinct CDR3 sequences, 12% found once. Trimming took off 5 bases at V and 6 bases at J, with 7 bases between the two ends. Germline V gene lookup returns CDR1 SGHVS and CDR2 FQNEAQ. The CDR3 has 11 amino acids. Overall study findings and caveats: A TCR beta motif made of about 8 highly homologous variants seemed typical of ankylosing spondylitis blood. Prior work had noted some motif variants in reactive arthritis blood and synovial fluid.

This clonotype turned up a few times. Its target is unknown. This sequence may be a read error, since a much larger clone differs from it by one base. The specimen sequenced was blood, either unsorted or a sorted T cell fraction (not recorded which). This receptor was identified in a male donor with ankylosing spondylitis. The gene calls are TRBV7-8 and TRBJ2-5; the D gene could be TRBD1 or TRBD2 (5 bases each). The CDR3 is CASSGGQTQYF. The CDR3 DNA sequence: TGTGCCAGCAGCGGGGGTCAGACCCAGTACTTC.